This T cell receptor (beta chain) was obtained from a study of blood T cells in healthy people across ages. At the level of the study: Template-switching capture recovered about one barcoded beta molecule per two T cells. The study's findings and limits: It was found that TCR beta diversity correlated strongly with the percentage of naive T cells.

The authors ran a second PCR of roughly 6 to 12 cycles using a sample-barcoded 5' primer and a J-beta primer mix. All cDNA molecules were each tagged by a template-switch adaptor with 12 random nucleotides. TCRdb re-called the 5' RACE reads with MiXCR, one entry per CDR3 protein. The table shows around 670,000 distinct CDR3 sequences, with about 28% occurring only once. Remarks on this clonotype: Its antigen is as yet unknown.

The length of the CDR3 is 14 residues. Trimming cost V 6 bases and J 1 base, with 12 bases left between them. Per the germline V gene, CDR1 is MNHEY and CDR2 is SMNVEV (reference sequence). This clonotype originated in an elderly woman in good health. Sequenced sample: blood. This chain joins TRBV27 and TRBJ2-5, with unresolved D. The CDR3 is CASRPVGPQETQYF. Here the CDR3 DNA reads TGTGCCAGCAGGCCGGTGGGCCCCCAAGAGACCCAGTACTTC.